This T cell receptor (beta chain) emerged from a study of spatial heterogeneity in lung cancer. Study-wide context: TCR and UMI combinations that were unique each appeared, on average, more than ten times in raw reads.

CDR3 length: 15 amino acids. Per germline, CDR1 SGHKS and CDR2 YYEKEE (reference sequence). The V and J ends lost 0 bases and 6 bases respectively, with 13 bases between them. Time point noted: sample taken at primary tumor resection. Extraction of whole RNA from tumor, nontumor lung or frozen PBMC preceded unsorted sequencing. Every TCR cDNA molecule bore its own unique molecular identifier. TCRdb redid the calling of the 5' RACE reads with MiXCR, one entry per CDR3 protein. The sample includes tens of thousands of distinct CDR3 sequences, roughly 12% seen only once; the top ten take 4.6%. This clonotype has at least ten counts.

The sequence came from a male donor with early-stage non-small cell lung cancer. The chain carries TRBV5-5 and TRBJ1-5, with D tentatively TRBD1 (6 bases). The source material was PBMCs, sampled at surgery. The CDR3 DNA sequence: TGTGCCAGCAGCTTGGCCCGGGGGGGCAGTCAGCCCCAGCATTTT. It codes for CASSLARGGSQPQHF.